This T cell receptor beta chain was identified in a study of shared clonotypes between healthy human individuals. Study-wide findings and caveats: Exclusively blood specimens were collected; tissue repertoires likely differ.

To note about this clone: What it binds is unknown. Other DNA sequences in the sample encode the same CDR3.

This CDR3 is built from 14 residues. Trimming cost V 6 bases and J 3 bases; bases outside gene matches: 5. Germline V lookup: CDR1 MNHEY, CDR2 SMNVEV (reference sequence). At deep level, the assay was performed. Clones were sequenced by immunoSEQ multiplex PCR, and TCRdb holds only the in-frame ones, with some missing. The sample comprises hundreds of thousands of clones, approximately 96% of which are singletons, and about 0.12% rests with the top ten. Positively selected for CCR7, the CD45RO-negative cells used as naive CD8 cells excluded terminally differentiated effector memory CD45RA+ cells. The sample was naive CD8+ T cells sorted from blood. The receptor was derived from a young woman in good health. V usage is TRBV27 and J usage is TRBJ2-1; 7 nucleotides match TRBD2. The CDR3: CASSPGGGYNEQFF. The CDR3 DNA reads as TGTGCCAGCAGCCCGGGGGGAGGCTACAATGAGCAGTTCTTC.